This record concerns one T cell receptor beta chain sequence. These data belong to a study of control samples from healthy donors and cancer patients. The CDR3 runs 15 residues. Trimming stripped 5 bases from V and 0 bases from J, with 11 bases between. Germline CDR1 MNHEY, CDR2 SMNVEV (reference sequence). The method was immunoSEQ multiplex PCR; TCRdb's version includes in-frame clones alone and lacks a portion of them. Among approximately 84,000 clones listed, about nine tenths were seen once. Material for sequencing was blood. The receptor's source is a young man in good health. This chain links TRBV27 with TRBJ1-3, with D tentatively TRBD1 (5 bases). The CDR3, as DNA: TGTGCCAGCAGTCCAGGGTACCTCTCTGGAAACACCATATATTTT. Encoded protein: CASSPGYLSGNTIYF.